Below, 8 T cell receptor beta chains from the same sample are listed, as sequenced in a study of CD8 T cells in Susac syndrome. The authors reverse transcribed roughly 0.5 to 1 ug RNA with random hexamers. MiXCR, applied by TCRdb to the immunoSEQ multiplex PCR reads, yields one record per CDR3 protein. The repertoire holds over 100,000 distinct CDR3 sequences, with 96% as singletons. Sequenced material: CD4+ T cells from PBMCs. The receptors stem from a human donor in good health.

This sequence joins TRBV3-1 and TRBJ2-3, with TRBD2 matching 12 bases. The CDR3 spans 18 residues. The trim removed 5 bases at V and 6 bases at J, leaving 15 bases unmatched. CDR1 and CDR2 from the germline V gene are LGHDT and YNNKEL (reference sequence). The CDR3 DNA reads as TGTGCCAGCAGCTCCAACCCGCCGACTAGCGGGAGTTCTGATACGCAGTATTTT. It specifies CASSSNPPTSGSSDTQYF.

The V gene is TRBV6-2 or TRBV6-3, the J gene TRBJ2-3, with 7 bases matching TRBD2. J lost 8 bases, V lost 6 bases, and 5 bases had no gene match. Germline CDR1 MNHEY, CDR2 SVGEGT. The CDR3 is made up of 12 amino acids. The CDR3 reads CASSRDYPTQYF. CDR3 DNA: TGTGCCAGCAGCCGGGACTACCCTACGCAGTATTTT.

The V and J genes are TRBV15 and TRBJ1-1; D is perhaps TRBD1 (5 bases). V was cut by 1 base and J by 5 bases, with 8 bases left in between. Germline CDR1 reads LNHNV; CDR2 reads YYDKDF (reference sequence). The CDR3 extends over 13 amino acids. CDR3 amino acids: CATSRAGRTEAFF. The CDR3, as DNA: TGTGCCACCAGCAGAGCAGGGAGGACTGAAGCTTTCTTT.

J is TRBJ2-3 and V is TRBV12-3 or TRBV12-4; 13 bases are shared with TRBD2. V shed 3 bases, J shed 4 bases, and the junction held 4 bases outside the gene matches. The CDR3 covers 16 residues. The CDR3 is CASSFGTSGIADTQYF. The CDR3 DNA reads TGTGCCAGCAGTTTTGGGACTAGCGGGATCGCAGATACGCAGTATTTT.

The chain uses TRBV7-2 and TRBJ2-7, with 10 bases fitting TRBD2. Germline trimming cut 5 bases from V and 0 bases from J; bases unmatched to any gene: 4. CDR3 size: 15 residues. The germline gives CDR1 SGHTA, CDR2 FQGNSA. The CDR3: CASSRLAGDSYEQYF. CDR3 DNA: TGTGCCAGCAGCCGGCTAGCGGGGGACTCCTACGAGCAGTACTTC. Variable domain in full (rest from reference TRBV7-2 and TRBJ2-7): GAGVSQSPSNKVTEKGKDVELRCDPISGHTALYWYRQSLGQGLEFLIYFQGNSAPDKSGLPSDRFSAERTGGSVSTLTIQRTQQEDSAVYLCASSRLAGDSYEQYFGPGTRLTVT.

The CDR3 loop reads CASGQDFTGELFF. The CDR3 DNA follows: TGTGCCAGCGGACAGGACTTCACCGGGGAGCTGTTTTTT. The V gene is TRBV2, the J gene TRBJ2-2; 7 bases match TRBD1. Germline V gene data show CDR1 as SNHLY and CDR2 as FYNNEI. V shed 8 bases and J 4 bases; nucleotides not matched to a gene: 4. The CDR3 sequence is 13 residues long.

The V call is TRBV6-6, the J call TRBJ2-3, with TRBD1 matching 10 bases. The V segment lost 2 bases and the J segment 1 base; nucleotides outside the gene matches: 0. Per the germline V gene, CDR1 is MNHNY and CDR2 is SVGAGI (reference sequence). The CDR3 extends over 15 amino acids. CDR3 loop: CASSYGTGGTDTQYF. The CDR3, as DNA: TGTGCCAGCAGTTACGGGACAGGGGGCACAGATACGCAGTATTTT.

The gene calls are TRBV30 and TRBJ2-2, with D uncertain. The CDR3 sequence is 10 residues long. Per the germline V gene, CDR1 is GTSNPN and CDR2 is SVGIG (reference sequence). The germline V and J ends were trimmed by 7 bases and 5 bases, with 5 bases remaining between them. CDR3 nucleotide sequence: TGTGCCTCTGGGACCGGGGAGCTGTTTTTT. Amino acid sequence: CASGTGELFF. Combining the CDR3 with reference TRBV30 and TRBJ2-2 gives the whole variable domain SQTIHQWPATLVQPVGSPLSLECTVEGTSNPNLYWYRQAAGRGLQLLFYSVGIGQISSEVPQNLSASRPQDRQFILSSKKLLLSDSGFYLCASGTGELFFGEGSRLTVL.